These T cell receptor beta chains were read from a single sample in a study of T cell changes during pregnancy in multiple sclerosis. Assay: immunoSEQ multiplex PCR; the TCRdb copy retains only in-frame clones and omits some. Among tens of thousands of clones listed, 92% were seen once. The specimen was CD4+ T cells from peripheral blood mononuclear cells, collected before pregnancy. The receptors were gathered from a female donor with multiple sclerosis, enrolled in a pregnancy study. CDR3s include the opening cysteine and the closing phenylalanine or tryptophan. D genes are given only for firm matches. Not all rows give a size; the values are once, few, many and, for expanded clones, a class.

J	size	V	D	CDR3	DNA
TRBJ2-7	-	TRBV19	-	CASSTYRDWNTYEQYF	TGTGCCAGTAGTACATACCGGGACTGGAACACCTACGAGCAGTACTTC
TRBJ2-1	-	TRBV7-9	-	CASSPTDVPHNEQFF	TGTGCCAGCAGCCCGACAGATGTCCCCCACAATGAGCAGTTCTTC
TRBJ2-7	-	TRBV5-6	TRBD2	CASSKPTSGSRYEQYF	TGTGCCAGCAGCAAACCTACTAGCGGGAGTAGGTACGAGCAGTACTTC
TRBJ2-1	-	TRBV11-3	TRBD2	CASSLGDETSGAYNEQFF	TGTGCCAGCAGCTTAGGCGACGAGACTAGCGGAGCATACAATGAGCAGTTCTTC
TRBJ2-3	-	TRBV28	-	CASSSYVGVGTDTQYF	TGTGCCAGCAGTTCCTACGTGGGAGTAGGCACAGATACGCAGTATTTT
TRBJ2-7	-	TRBV5-6	TRBD2	CASSLVAGAGEQYF	TGTGCCAGCAGCTTAGTAGCGGGAGCAGGCGAGCAGTACTTC
TRBJ2-3	-	TRBV28	TRBD1	CASSFLGQASVTDTQYF	TGTGCCAGCAGCTTTCTCGGACAGGCCAGTGTCACAGATACGCAGTATTTT
TRBJ2-7	-	TRBV28	TRBD1	CASSFLGGAAREQYF	TGTGCCAGCAGTTTCCTAGGGGGCGCGGCGCGGGAGCAGTACTTC
TRBJ2-5	-	TRBV7-6	TRBD1	CASSPETGQILKGTQYF	TGTGCCAGCAGCCCGGAGACGGGACAGATCCTTAAAGGGACCCAGTACTTC
TRBJ1-3	-	TRBV18	TRBD1	CASSPTIQGEFGNTIYF	TGTGCCAGCTCACCGACCATACAGGGGGAGTTTGGAAACACCATATATTTT
TRBJ2-1	-	TRBV28	TRBD1	CASSSRNRGRLEQFF	TGTGCCAGCAGTTCCAGAAACAGGGGGCGCCTTGAGCAGTTCTTC
TRBJ2-7	-	TRBV7-2	TRBD2	CASSLVGTSGILYEQYF	TGTGCCAGCAGCTTAGTGGGGACTAGCGGGATTCTCTACGAGCAGTACTTC
TRBJ1-2	few	TRBV28	TRBD1	CASSTRDRGLGYTF	TGTGCCAGCAGTACCCGGGACAGGGGGCTTGGCTACACCTTC
TRBJ1-3	few	TRBV6-4	-	CASSEGAGNTIYF	TGTGCCAGCAGCGAAGGGGCTGGAAACACCATATATTTT
TRBJ2-1	-	TRBV27	TRBD2	CASSSLSSGTGNEQFF	TGTGCCAGCAGTTCCCTCTCTAGCGGGACCGGGAATGAGCAGTTCTTC
TRBJ2-5	-	TRBV14	-	CASSPGETQYF	TGTGCCAGCAGCCCGGGAGAGACCCAGTACTTC
TRBJ1-1	-	TRBV18	TRBD1	CASSPRTGENTEAFF	TGTGCCAGCTCACCACGGACAGGAGAGAACACTGAAGCTTTCTTT
TRBJ2-7	-	TRBV5-1	-	CASSLLSASSYEQYF	TGCGCCAGCAGCTTGCTTAGCGCAAGCTCCTACGAGCAGTACTTC
TRBJ2-3	-	TRBV4-2	TRBD2	CASSQGGLAGGPSWDTQYF	TGTGCCAGCAGCCAAGGCGGGCTAGCGGGAGGGCCTAGCTGGGATACGCAGTATTTT
TRBJ1-5	-	TRBV6-5	-	CASSPTPGQPQHF	TGTGCCAGCAGCCCCACACCGGGACAGCCCCAGCATTTT
TRBJ2-1	once	TRBV19	-	CASRSPYNEQFF	TGTGCCAGTAGGAGCCCATACAATGAGCAGTTCTTC
TRBJ2-1	-	TRBV6-1	TRBD2	CASRRLAGDYNEQFF	TGTGCCAGCAGGAGACTAGCGGGAGACTACAATGAGCAGTTCTTC
TRBJ1-1	-	TRBV20-1	-	CSATVAGAFF	TGCAGTGCGACAGTAGCTGGAGCTTTCTTT
TRBJ2-3	-	TRBV27	TRBD2	CATKIAGTSGRQVSNTQYF	TGTGCCACCAAAATTGCCGGGACTAGCGGGAGGCAGGTGTCTAATACGCAGTATTTT
TRBJ1-1	few	TRBV15	TRBD1	CATSRPPGGLNTEAFF	TGTGCCACCAGCAGACCCCCAGGGGGCCTGAACACTGAAGCTTTCTTT
TRBJ2-5	-	TRBV5-6	TRBD2	CASSFIGQAGGKETQYF	TGTGCCAGCAGCTTCATCGGGCAAGCGGGAGGGAAAGAGACCCAGTACTTC
TRBJ2-7	-	TRBV2	-	CAILAGTSYEQYF	TGTGCCATCTTGGCGGGGACCTCCTACGAGCAGTACTTC
TRBJ2-6	-	TRBV2	-	CASREESGANVLTF	TGTGCCAGCAGGGAGGAGTCTGGGGCCAACGTCCTGACTTTC
TRBJ2-1	-	TRBV4-2	TRBD2	CASSWVAGGASYNEQFF	TGTGCCAGCAGTTGGGTAGCGGGAGGGGCCTCCTACAATGAGCAGTTCTTC
TRBJ1-2	-	TRBV7-2	TRBD1	CASSGRQGYYGYTF	TGTGCCAGCAGCGGTCGACAGGGTTACTATGGCTACACCTTC
TRBJ2-1	-	TRBV15	TRBD1	CATSREGQGAFNEQFF	TGTGCCACCAGCAGAGAGGGGCAGGGGGCTTTCAATGAGCAGTTCTTC
TRBJ2-1	-	TRBV27	TRBD1	CASSKTGGVELGYNEQFF	TGTGCCAGCAGTAAGACAGGGGGTGTGGAATTGGGCTACAATGAGCAGTTCTTC
TRBJ2-1	-	TRBV28	TRBD2	CASRGPGLAANEQFF	TGTGCCAGCAGGGGTCCTGGACTAGCGGCCAATGAGCAGTTCTTC
TRBJ2-5	-	TRBV28	TRBD2	CASASAGGSGETQYF	TGTGCCAGTGCCTCGGCGGGAGGGTCAGGTGAGACCCAGTACTTC
TRBJ2-5	few	TRBV19	TRBD2	CASSIGTTGTQYF	TGTGCCAGTAGTATTGGGACTACGGGGACCCAGTACTTC
TRBJ2-1	-	TRBV7-9	-	CASSLGASIYNEQFF	TGTGCCAGCAGCTTAGGGGCCAGCATCTACAATGAGCAGTTCTTC
TRBJ1-1	-	TRBV6-5	TRBD1	CASRPDRVLAEAFF	TGTGCCAGCAGGCCTGACAGGGTATTAGCTGAAGCTTTCTTT
TRBJ2-3	-	TRBV5-1	TRBD2	CASSLAPAGGTDTQYF	TGCGCCAGCAGCTTGGCCCCAGCGGGGGGCACAGATACGCAGTATTTT
TRBJ2-3	-	TRBV5-6	TRBD2	CASSPGLAGENTQYF	TGTGCCAGCAGCCCGGGACTAGCGGGAGAAAATACGCAGTATTTT
TRBJ2-1	few	TRBV7-8	-	CASSPKRLSDTYNEQFF	TGTGCCAGCAGCCCAAAACGCCTTAGCGATACCTACAATGAGCAGTTCTTC
TRBJ2-7	few	TRBV5-4	-	CASSFTSYEQYF	TGTGCCAGCAGCTTCACTTCCTACGAGCAGTACTTC
TRBJ2-2	-	TRBV6-4	TRBD2	CASSAMGGRGPGELFF	TGTGCCAGCAGTGCCATGGGCGGGAGAGGACCGGGGGAGCTGTTTTTT
TRBJ2-3	-	TRBV28	TRBD1	CASSFRGQGFPDTQYF	TGTGCCAGCAGTTTCCGCGGACAGGGATTCCCAGATACGCAGTATTTT
TRBJ2-5	-	TRBV18	-	CASSPPSFQETQYF	TGTGCCAGCTCACCACCGAGCTTCCAAGAGACCCAGTACTTC
TRBJ2-7	-	TRBV18	-	CASSPPAGVREQYF	TGTGCCAGCTCACCACCGGCAGGGGTGAGGGAGCAGTACTTC
TRBJ1-4	-	TRBV6-1	-	CASIEDSLIKGVFF	TGTGCCAGCATAGAGGACAGCTTAATAAAGGGGGTGTTTTTT
TRBJ1-2	-	TRBV7-9	-	CASSLAQDRGYGYTF	TGTGCCAGCAGCTTAGCGCAAGACCGGGGCTATGGCTACACCTTC
TRBJ2-5	-	TRBV5-1	TRBD1	CASSPGQPKETQYF	TGCGCCAGCAGCCCGGGACAGCCTAAAGAGACCCAGTACTTC
TRBJ1-5	-	TRBV28	TRBD1	CAITPGQGYQPQHF	TGTGCCATAACTCCGGGACAGGGCTATCAGCCCCAGCATTTT
TRBJ1-5	-	TRBV6-5	TRBD1	CASSLDRNQPQHF	TGTGCCAGCAGTCTGGACAGGAATCAGCCCCAGCATTTT